This T cell receptor beta chain is drawn from a study of post-analysis software for immune sequencing data. Study overall: In terms of disease course, relapsing-remitting, secondary progressive and progressive-relapsing multiple sclerosis were included.

A remark on this clonotype: A much larger clone lies one base from this, so it may be a read error.

TCR beta cDNA libraries included unique molecular identifiers. TCRdb re-called the PCR reads through MiXCR, storing one row per CDR3 protein. The table has 150,000 to 200,000 distinct CDR3 sequences, roughly 31% seen once. Sequenced input: blood. The TCR comes from a girl under 18 with multiple sclerosis.

CDR3 DNA: TGCAGTGCTAATTCCGGGACTATTAAAGAGACCCAGTACTTC. Residues: CSANSGTIKETQYF. This chain uses TRBV20-1 with TRBJ2-5; 7 bases fit TRBD2. Germline CDR1 and CDR2: DFQATT and SNEGSKA (reference sequence). The CDR3 covers 14 residues. Losses at the gene ends were 4 bases for V and 3 bases for J; bases not matched to a gene: 8.